The 2 T cell receptor beta chains reported below all come from one sample, sequenced in a study of vaccination and CD4 T cells after COVID-19 (dated by TCRdb to 2021 to 2024). The treatment or condition label on this specimen signifies: roughly nine-day PBMC culture with coronavirus spike peptide pools or control peptides (ViraFEST assay). The library was prepared using PCR. The instrument given in TCRdb is Illumina iSeq 100. DNA from cultured CD4+ T cells was subjected to TCR sequencing with the Oncomine TCR Beta short-read assay at the Johns Hopkins FTIC core. TCRdb reprocessing: public reads trimmed at Q25 with fastp, clones called with MiXCR, in-frame beta chains kept. Merged by CDR3 protein, the rows form single entries marked with the most common genes and DNA. Present in this sample are approximately 12,000 distinct CDR3 sequences, roughly 57% of which were seen just once. The top ten clones comprise around 10% of the sample.

For these receptors, no antigen is known. This specimen was CD4+ T cells from blood, cultured in vitro, taken before SARS-CoV-2 vaccination. All receptors derive from a human donor who had recovered from COVID-19.

This clonotype is judged medium-sized (0.01 to 0.1%). This chain joins TRBV7-8 and TRBJ1-5; no firm D call. Germline loops: CDR1 SGHVS, CDR2 FQNEAQ. V lost 4 bases and J 7 bases, leaving 17 bases between the germline ends. This CDR3 is built from 15 residues. The CDR3 DNA is TGTGCCAGCAGCTACTCGTCGGCCCCGGGGCAGCCCCAGCATTTT. This sequence encodes CASSYSSAPGQPQHF.

DNA for the CDR3: TGTGCCAGCAGCCAGACCAGGGGTTCAGAGACCCAGTACTTC. This sequence encodes CASSQTRGSETQYF. V usage is TRBV7-2 and J usage is TRBJ2-5; possible D gene TRBD1, 6 bases. CDR3 length: 14 amino acids. The V end was cut by 5 bases, the J end by 4 bases, with 14 bases between. CDR1 SGHTA and CDR2 FQGNSA come from the germline V gene.